This TCR beta chain was sequenced in a study of cytomegalovirus exposure and HLA in healthy donors. Turning to the study itself: Among the 350 to 500 donors who were genotyped, about 86% fell in the genetic ancestry cluster that is associated with self-reported Caucasian donors.

Use of 60 Vbeta and 13 Jbeta primers characterized the PCR. This table comes from immunoSEQ multiplex PCR, and its TCRdb copy is limited to in-frame clones, with some not included. The sample has 110,000 to 150,000 clones, roughly three quarters seen once. V lost 6 bases, J lost 7 bases, and 20 bases lay in between. Looked up from germline, CDR1 is SGHRS and CDR2 is YFSETQ. This CDR3 contains 14 residues. General study results and limits: There was a cluster of highly shared sequence variants that was likely a sequencing artifact. Usually a TCR sequence was rare, but some public TCRs were found in many donors. Presence/absence analysis assumed near-uniform sequencing depth across donors.

Turning to this clone: Its target is unknown.

Sequencing was done on a sample of PBMCs. The sequence derives from a woman in her twenties or thirties in good health and CMV-seronegative. V is TRBV5-1 and J is TRBJ2-7; possibly TRBD1 for D (6 bases). Here the CDR3 DNA reads TGCGCCAGCACCGACATCGCAGGGGAGAAGGAGCAGTACGTC. Translation: CASTDIAGEKEQYV.